The 2 T cell receptor beta chains presented below share a single source sample, sequenced in a study of blood T cell repertoires in COVID-19. Assay: immunoSEQ multiplex PCR; the TCRdb copy retains only in-frame clones and omits some. The sample includes approximately 300,000 clones, roughly 90% of them seen just once. The sample was PBMCs or T cells enriched from blood (not recorded which). These receptors originate from a woman aged 25 to 39 who had been exposed to COVID-19.

This chain links TRBV19 with TRBJ1-4; 12 bases are a match to TRBD1. Germline V gives CDR1 LNHDA, CDR2 SQIVND (reference sequence). V was clipped by 9 bases and J by 5 bases; unmatched bases: 10. The length of the CDR3 is 16 residues. CDR3 sequence (DNA): TGTGCCAGCAGGGACAGGGGGCAAAGCCGGAATGAAAAACTGTTTTTT. Encoded protein: CASRDRGQSRNEKLFF.

This chain connects TRBV7-9 to TRBJ1-3, with D unresolved. Trimming cost V 6 bases and J 7 bases, with 13 bases left between them. The CDR3 is 13 amino acids. Germline loops: CDR1 SEHNR, CDR2 FQNEAQ (reference sequence). The CDR3 here is CASRPDQANTIYF. CDR3 DNA: TGTGCCAGCAGACCCGACCAGGCCAACACCATATATTTT.